The clone carrying this TCR beta chain was seen once. Antigen unknown. The CDR3 is 14 amino acids. In germline, CDR1 is MNHNS, CDR2 SASEGT. V lost 1 base to trimming and J lost 8 bases; unmatched junction nucleotides: 2. This sample was taken from a study of shared clonotypes between healthy human individuals. General study results and limits: Richness estimates generally favored naive over memory subsets.

Measured with immunoSEQ multiplex PCR; TCRdb has only the in-frame clones, and not every one. The top ten hold about 0.45% of the sample, which has over 1.5 million clones, 95% to 99% seen once. This clonotype originated in a man aged 30 to 45 in good health. Sequencing was carried out using naive CD4+ T cells sorted from blood. The subset is: CD45RA+ positively selected. The V call is TRBV6-1, the J call TRBJ2-1; 10 nucleotides match TRBD2. CDR3 nucleotide sequence: TGTGCCAGCAGTGAAGGACTAGCGGGCTATGAGCAGTTCTTC. Translation: CASSEGLAGYEQFF.